Each of the 26 T cell receptor beta chains below was sequenced from the same sample in a study of shared clonotypes between healthy human individuals (dated by TCRdb to 2020 to 2021). Libraries were built with the immunoSEQ multiplex PCR assay. Entries here come from immuneACCESS through TCRdb and include only in-frame sequences with V and J called. Some clones fail to appear in such tables; in the studies checked, an unresolved V gene covers under half of the shortfall, and the cause of the remainder is unknown. Here the sample has fewer than 1.6 million clones; approximately 98.5% occur a single time. The leading ten clones occupy approximately 0.38% of the sample. Input material: naive CD4+ T cells sorted from blood. Reading the label with the study, this specimen's cell subset or site is: CD45RA+ positively selected. These receptor sequences come from a man aged 25-45 years in good health.

The chain couples TRBV27 to TRBJ2-1; the match to TRBD2 covers 8 bases. V shed 6 bases, J shed 4 bases, and the junction held 14 bases outside the gene matches. Germline V lookup: CDR1 MNHEY, CDR2 SMNVEV (reference sequence). The CDR3 totals 17 residues. The CDR3 spells CASSRTDLAGRYNEQFF. The CDR3 DNA is TGTGCCAGCAGCCGGACAGATCTAGCGGGCAGATACAATGAGCAGTTCTTC.

This clone was observed a single time. This rearrangement joins TRBV7-7 to TRBJ2-3; D assignment may be TRBD1 or TRBD2 (5 bases each). Germline-derived CDR1 and CDR2 are SSHAT and FNYEAQ (reference sequence). The CDR3 consists of 15 residues. The germline V and J ends were trimmed by 7 bases and 4 bases, with 18 bases remaining between them. CDR3 protein: CASKAGTDPADTQYF. The CDR3 DNA is TGTGCCAGCAAAGCTGGGACCGACCCCGCAGATACGCAGTATTTT. Drawing the rest from reference TRBV7-7 and TRBJ2-3, the complete variable domain is GAGVSQSPRYKVTKRGQDVTLRCDPISSHATLYWYQQALGQGPEFLTYFNYEAQPDKSGLPSDRFSAERPEGSISTLTIQRTEQRDSAMYRCASKAGTDPADTQYFGPGTRLTVL.

The rearrangement uses TRBV18 and TRBJ1-5; D not resolved. The CDR3 consists of 16 residues. CDR1 and CDR2 from the germline V gene are KGHSH and LQKENI. Deletions cut 0 bases from V and 5 bases from J, with 14 bases between. In DNA, the CDR3 is TGTGCCAGCTCACCACCAACAGCTACTCAATATCAGCCCCAGCATTTT. It codes for CASSPPTATQYQPQHF.

V is TRBV27 and J is TRBJ2-3; the match to TRBD1 covers 7 bases. The CDR3 is made up of 17 amino acids. V dropped 0 bases and J dropped 5; count of bases not matched to a gene: 11. The V gene's germline CDR1 is MNHEY and CDR2 SMNVEV (reference sequence). In DNA form, the CDR3 reads TGTGCCAGCAGTTTATCCCTAACGACAGGGTTGGAAGATACGCAGTATTTT. Amino acid sequence: CASSLSLTTGLEDTQYF.

The V call is TRBV6-1, the J call TRBJ1-4; D is possibly TRBD1 (6 bases). Trimming left V 6 bases short and J 8 bases short, with 13 bases between. This CDR3 has 13 residues. Germline V gene data show CDR1 as MNHNS and CDR2 as SASEGT. The chain's CDR3 is CASRETGYEKLFF. CDR3 bases: TGTGCCAGCAGAGAGACAGGATACGAAAAACTGTTTTTT.

This chain uses TRBV18 with TRBJ2-7, with D possibly called TRBD1 or TRBD2 (5 bases each). The CDR3 covers 15 residues. Germline V CDR1 and CDR2: KGHSH, LQKENI. Trimming took off 3 bases at V and 7 bases at J, with 19 bases between the two ends. The CDR3 is CASSPVVGVLGEQYF. In DNA form, the CDR3 reads TGTGCCAGCTCACCCGTTGTGGGGGTCTTAGGTGAGCAGTACTTC.

V usage is TRBV6-6 and J usage is TRBJ2-7; D is ambiguous. The CDR3 sequence is 14 residues long. V lost 2 bases, J lost 1 base, and 9 bases lay in between. The germline CDR1 and CDR2 sequences are MNHNY and SVGAGI (reference sequence). The CDR3 loop reads CASSYRVRSYEQYF. The CDR3 region has the DNA TGTGCCAGCAGTTACAGGGTACGGTCCTACGAGCAGTACTTC.

The gene calls are TRBV10-2 and TRBJ2-7; either TRBD1 or TRBD2 may fit D (5 bases each). The V gene's germline CDR1 is WSHSY and CDR2 SAAADI. This CDR3 comprises 14 residues. The V gene lost 5 bases and the J gene lost 4 bases, with 15 bases spanning the gap. CDR3: CASSSGPRVYEQYF. CDR3 in DNA: TGCGCCAGCAGTAGCGGCCCCAGGGTGTACGAGCAGTACTTC.

The CDR3 DNA is TGTGCCACCGCACAGGGGGCGGACACTGAAGCTTTCTTT. This sequence encodes CATAQGADTEAFF. The chain is built from TRBV19 and TRBJ1-1, with 9 positions matching TRBD1. The CDR3 has 13 amino acids. Germline assignment: CDR1 LNHDA and CDR2 SQIVND (reference sequence). Unmatched junction bases numbered 6, after V lost 10 bases and J lost 3 bases.

The chain uses TRBV2 and TRBJ1-2, with 7 nucleotides matching TRBD1. After removal of 3 bases from V and 6 bases from J, the junction contained 1 base not matched to a gene. The CDR3 is made up of 12 amino acids. Germline CDR1 reads SNHLY; CDR2 reads FYNNEI. The CDR3 region is CASSDRGNGYTF. The DNA of the CDR3 is TGTGCCAGCAGTGACAGGGGGAATGGCTACACCTTC.

The rearrangement uses TRBV10-2 and TRBJ2-5; tentative D call: TRBD1 (6 bases). Germline loops: CDR1 WSHSY, CDR2 SAAADI. CDR3 length: 12 residues. V gave up 10 bases and J gave up 2 bases, with 11 bases separating them. CDR3 loop: CATGTSQETQYF. CDR3 DNA: TGCGCCACCGGGACATCTCAAGAGACCCAGTACTTC.

V gene TRBV9 combines with J gene TRBJ2-7; a weak D match, TRBD1 (5 bases). The V and J ends lost 3 bases and 6 bases respectively, with 13 bases between them. CDR3 length: 13 amino acids. Germline values: CDR1 SGDLS, CDR2 YYNGEE. The CDR3 loop is CASSATPRGEQYF. The CDR3 DNA is TGTGCCAGCAGCGCAACCCCAAGGGGCGAGCAGTACTTC.

This chain connects TRBV19 to TRBJ1-1; 7 bases are shared with TRBD1. This CDR3 has 15 amino acids. J gave up 6 bases and V 4 bases, and 11 bases lay outside the gene matches. The germline CDR1 and CDR2 sequences are LNHDA and SQIVND (reference sequence). CDR3 DNA sequence: TGTGCCAGTAGTACTACCCGACAGGGACGCGCTGAAGCTTTCTTT. It codes for CASSTTRQGRAEAFF. The entire variable domain, with the rest obtained from reference TRBV19 and TRBJ1-1, is as follows: DGGITQSPKYLFRKEGQNVTLSCEQNLNHDAMYWYRQDPGQGLRLIYYSQIVNDFQKGDIAEGYSVSREKKESFPLTVTSAQKNPTAFYLCASSTTRQGRAEAFFGQGTRLTVV.

This chain joins TRBV5-4 and TRBJ1-2; 8 nucleotides agree with TRBD1. The CDR3 has 14 residues. Trimming took 0 bases from V and 7 from J; bases not matched to a gene: 5. CDR1 is SGHNT and CDR2 is YYREEE in the germline V gene (reference sequence). In DNA, the CDR3 is TGTGCCAGCAGCTTGGCAAGACAGGGGACTGGCTACACCTTC. Translation gives CASSLARQGTGYTF.

V gene TRBV5-1 combines with J gene TRBJ2-3, with D unresolved. CDR3 length: 17 amino acids. Per the germline V gene, CDR1 is SGHRS and CDR2 is YFSETQ. Trimming shortened V by 0 bases and J by 1 base, and 15 bases separated the two germline ends. The CDR3 spells CASSLGGSALGTDTQYF. In nucleotides, the CDR3 is TGCGCCAGCAGCTTGGGAGGATCGGCTCTCGGCACAGATACGCAGTATTTT.

This sequence joins TRBV11-2 and TRBJ2-1; 13 nucleotides align to TRBD2. V lost 5 bases to trimming and J lost 7 bases; unmatched junction nucleotides: 5. The CDR3 is 15 residues long. Per germline, CDR1 SGHAT and CDR2 FQNNGV. CDR3: CASSQGLAGRNEQFF. Written as DNA, the CDR3 is TGTGCCAGCAGCCAGGGACTAGCGGGAAGGAATGAGCAGTTCTTC.

In this sample, this clone turned up once. J is TRBJ1-1 and V is TRBV7-9; 9 bases are shared with TRBD1. Germline trimming cut 1 base from V and 1 base from J; bases unmatched to any gene: 13. The CDR3 extends over 19 amino acids. The V gene's germline CDR1 is SEHNR and CDR2 FQNEAQ (reference sequence). CDR3 nucleotides: TGTGCCAGCAGCTTAGTCACCGGGACAGGGAGAGCAAAGAACACTGAAGCTTTCTTT. Its translation is CASSLVTGTGRAKNTEAFF.

CDR3 bases: TGTGCCATCATGGAAGGGGGAGGAAGGACCGGGGAGCTGTTTTTT. It is translated as CAIMEGGGRTGELFF. This chain uses TRBV10-3 with TRBJ2-2; D may be TRBD1 or TRBD2 (6 bases each). Trimming took off 7 bases at V and 5 bases at J, with 17 bases between the two ends. Germline V gene data show CDR1 as ENHRY and CDR2 as SYGVKD. This CDR3 region has 15 residues.

V and J are TRBV2 and TRBJ2-1; D remains ambiguous. The CDR3 totals 13 residues. The germline CDR1 and CDR2 sequences are SNHLY and FYNNEI. The V and J ends lost 0 bases and 7 bases respectively, with 7 bases between them. CDR3 amino acids: CASSEATNNEQFF. CDR3 sequence (DNA): TGTGCCAGCAGTGAAGCGACAAATAATGAGCAGTTCTTC.

The gene calls are TRBV2 and TRBJ2-7, with 8 nucleotides matching TRBD1. The CDR3 covers 15 residues. Germline V gene lookup returns CDR1 SNHLY and CDR2 FYNNEI. The junction had 7 bases not matched to a gene; V was cut back by 6 bases and J by 0 bases. The CDR3 nucleotides read TGTGCCAGCAGCGGCGGACAGGGCGACTCCTACGAGCAGTACTTC. Encoded protein: CASSGGQGDSYEQYF.

This clone was detected only a few times. The rearrangement joins TRBV7-9 to TRBJ2-1; 11 nucleotides align to TRBD2. V shed 5 bases and J 8 bases; nucleotides not matched to a gene: 8. CDR1 is SEHNR, CDR2 FQNEAQ, per germline (reference sequence). CDR3 size: 15 residues. The CDR3 region is CASSNSGRALYEQFF. CDR3 DNA sequence: TGTGCCAGCAGCAATAGCGGGAGGGCCTTATATGAGCAGTTCTTC.

The chain employs TRBV2 and TRBJ1-1, with 9 bases aligning to TRBD1. Trimming took 4 bases from V and 6 from J; bases not matched to a gene: 3. Germline V gene data show CDR1 as SNHLY and CDR2 as FYNNEI. The CDR3 runs to 13 residues. The CDR3: CASSARTGAEAFF. CDR3 in DNA: TGTGCCAGCAGTGCCCGGACAGGGGCTGAAGCTTTCTTT.

V usage is TRBV5-4 and J usage is TRBJ2-3; TRBD2 agrees at 9 bases. Germline loops: CDR1 SGHNT, CDR2 YYREEE (reference sequence). This CDR3 contains 17 residues. V shed 4 bases and J 4 bases; nucleotides not matched to a gene: 13. The CDR3 DNA is TGTGCCAGCAGCGGGGCGGGAGGGCACAAAATAGCAGATACGCAGTATTTT. This codes for CASSGAGGHKIADTQYF.

The V call is TRBV18, the J call TRBJ2-1; D possibly uses TRBD1 or TRBD2 (5 bases each). Between the trimmed V and J ends, which lost 3 bases and 5 bases, there was a span of 26 bases. The CDR3 is 19 amino acids. Germline-derived CDR1 and CDR2 are KGHSH and LQKENI. CDR3 bases: TGTGCCAGCTCACCCCTAAGACGGTCCGGGACCTCCGTCCACAATGAGCAGTTCTTC. Protein sequence: CASSPLRRSGTSVHNEQFF.

The CDR3 DNA reads TGTGCCAGCAGCCTCCTCGGGACTAGCGCTGAGACCCAGTACTTC. Encoded protein: CASSLLGTSAETQYF. J is TRBJ2-5 and V is TRBV9; TRBD2 matches 10 bases. The CDR3 loop spans 15 amino acids. Germline CDR1 and CDR2: SGDLS and YYNGEE. J gave up 5 bases and V 4 bases, and 8 bases lay outside the gene matches.

Regarding this clone: At one end, the junction sequence differs from germline, possibly due to a read error. This chain uses TRBV5-4 with TRBJ2-5; 7 positions agree with TRBD2. Germline lookup yields CDR1 SGHNT and CDR2 YYREEE (reference sequence). CDR3 length: 15 residues. CDR3 region: CASTLGVGGPETQYF. Here the CDR3 DNA reads TGTGCCAGCACCTTGGGGGTGGGAGGGCCGGAGACCCAGTACTTC.